This entry describes one T cell receptor beta chain. Its antigen is undetermined. The data belong to a study of T cell responses to AZD1222 COVID-19 vaccine. This CDR3 is built from 18 residues. V dropped 0 bases and J dropped 4; count of bases not matched to a gene: 12. Germline CDR1 is LGHDT and CDR2 is YNNKEL (reference sequence). Regarding the study as a whole: Among the donors, most were white British and more were female, and clonal diversity was possibly underestimated. Spike-specific TCR breadth and depth grew following two AZD1222 doses. Reports say nearly half of spike-specific TCRs go after unmutated variant regions.

TCRdb's table, derived via immunoSEQ multiplex PCR, lists solely in-frame clones and lacks some. The sample lists some 100,000 clones; about 88% were seen once. The sample here was peripheral blood, taken on day 0 of AZD1222 vaccination. The chain couples TRBV3-1 (or the pseudogene TRBV3-2) to TRBJ1-3; 7 bases are a match to TRBD1. The TCR comes from an adult in good health. CDR3 residues: CASSQEQGGAGRGNTIYF. In DNA form, the CDR3 reads TGTGCCAGCAGCCAAGAGCAAGGGGGCGCAGGGCGGGGAAACACCATATATTTT.